A selection of T cell receptor beta chains follows, all from one sample in a study of T-cell reconstitution after alpha-beta-depleted transplantation in children. TCRdb re-called the PCR reads with MiXCR, one entry per CDR3 protein. The top ten clones hold 5.5% to 8% of a sample with over 200,000 distinct CDR3 sequences, approximately 10% of them seen once. The source material was PBMCs from the stem cell graft donor, sampled from the stem cell graft. All receptors come from a human donor who donated a stem cell graft to a child with acute lymphoblastic leukemia. Both conserved end residues are part of each CDR3. Each record gives: V gene, D gene, clone size, J gene, CDR3 DNA, CDR3 protein. A D gene is named only where the DNA matches it firmly. Expanded clones get a size class; other rows say once, few or many, or leave the size out.

TRBV5-6,NA,few,TRBJ1-1,TGTGCCAGCAGCCGCGCAGGGTTTGAAGCTTTCTTT,CASSRAGFEAFF
TRBV20-1,NA,few,TRBJ1-1,TGCAGTGCTAGAGATTTGCAGGGTAACACTGAAGCTTTCTTT,CSARDLQGNTEAFF
TRBV5-1,NA,few,TRBJ2-3,TGCGCCAGCAGCCTAAAACGGACAGCCACAGATACGCAGTATTTT,CASSLKRTATDTQYF
TRBV11-2,NA,NA,TRBJ2-3,TGTGCCAGCACCCAACTGGGGGTAGCAGTAGATACGCAGTATTTT,CASTQLGVAVDTQYF
TRBV6-2/TRBV6-3,NA,many,TRBJ1-2,TGTGCCAGCAGTTATTTCGGGTCCGGGTATGGCTACACCTTC,CASSYFGSGYGYTF
TRBV29-1,TRBD2,many,TRBJ2-7,TGCAGCGTTGAAAGTCGTAGCGGGGGGCGCTACGAGCAGTACTTC,CSVESRSGGRYEQYF
TRBV21-1,NA,few,TRBJ1-4,TGTGCCAGCAGCGAGGGACACCAGGGGGAAAAACTGTTTTTT,CASSEGHQGEKLFF
TRBV7-4,TRBD1,few,TRBJ1-5,TGTGCCAGCAGCTGCGACGAGGGGACAGGGGGCACCTCAAATCAGCCCCAGCATTTT,CASSCDEGTGGTSNQPQHF
TRBV6-5,NA,few,TRBJ1-1,TGTGCCAGCAGTTCCACTCAAGGGTGGCGGACTGAAGCTTTCTTT,CASSSTQGWRTEAFF
TRBV7-9,NA,few,TRBJ1-1,TGTGCCAGCAGCTTAGTGTGGGGGTCCCCTGAAGCTTTCTTT,CASSLVWGSPEAFF
TRBV20-1,NA,many,TRBJ1-6,TGCAGTGCTTCAACAGGAAAGCGGCTAAATAATTCACCCCTCCACTTT,CSASTGKRLNNSPLHF
TRBV2,NA,many,TRBJ2-1,TGTGCCAGCAGTAGCCGGGACAACCTTAACAATGAGCAGTTCTTC,CASSSRDNLNNEQFF
TRBV10-3,TRBD1,many,TRBJ2-1,TGTGCCATCAGCCCGGGACAGTCGGAGCAGTTCTTC,CAISPGQSEQFF
TRBV5-5,NA,many,TRBJ1-5,TGTGCCAGCAGTTCGGCGGACGGGTACAATCAGCCCCAGCATTTT,CASSSADGYNQPQHF
TRBV20-1,TRBD2,many,TRBJ2-7,TGCAGTGCTCAGCCCGGGACTAGCGGGGGAGGCGAGCAGTACTTC,CSAQPGTSGGGEQYF
TRBV3-1,NA,NA,TRBJ1-4,TGTGCCAGCAGCCCCCTTCCGGCCCCCACTACGCATGAAAAACTGTTTTTT,CASSPLPAPTTHEKLFF
TRBV12-3/TRBV12-4,NA,many,TRBJ1-1,TGTGCCAGCAGTCCAGGGGCCCGAGGCACTGAAGCTTTCTTT,CASSPGARGTEAFF
TRBV3-1,TRBD2,few,TRBJ2-5,TGTGCCAGCTGCCAAGATAAGCGGAGGCGGGGGGCCCAAGAGACCCAGTACTTC,CASCQDKRRRGAQETQYF
TRBV29-1,TRBD2,few,TRBJ2-5,TGCAGCGTTACTCTAGCGGGGGGCTTCGGGACCCAGTACTTC,CSVTLAGGFGTQYF
TRBV20-1,TRBD1,medium-sized,TRBJ1-2,TGCAGTGCATACGACAGGGGGCGGATCTATGGCTACACCTTC,CSAYDRGRIYGYTF
TRBV20-1,NA,few,TRBJ1-5,TGCAGTGCTCGCCGGACAGACGATCAGCCCCAGCATTTT,CSARRTDDQPQHF
TRBV6-2/TRBV6-3,NA,many,TRBJ2-7,TGTGCCAGCAGTCATAACAGCTACGAGCAGTACTTC,CASSHNSYEQYF
TRBV6-5,NA,few,TRBJ1-4,TGTGCCAGCAGTTACGGGGCTAATGAAAAACTGTTTTTT,CASSYGANEKLFF
TRBV6-1,NA,NA,TRBJ2-7,TGTGCCAGCAGTGTCGAACAGGGACGCGTCGACGAGCAGTACTTC,CASSVEQGRVDEQYF
TRBV11-2,TRBD2,NA,TRBJ2-1,TGTGCCAGCAGCTTCCCGGGACTAATCACTGAGCAGTTCTTC,CASSFPGLITEQFF
TRBV6-1,TRBD2,few,TRBJ2-1,TGTGCCACGCAGGCGGGGGGGCGTTACAATGAGCAGTTCTTC,CATQAGGRYNEQFF
TRBV4-2,TRBD2,NA,TRBJ2-3,TGTGCCAGCAGCCAAGAACTAGCGGGGGTCCCAGGAGTGACAGATACGCAGTATTTT,CASSQELAGVPGVTDTQYF
TRBV4-2,TRBD1,NA,TRBJ1-5,TGTGCCAGCAGCCTAACCCTGGGACAGGGGCTCGGCAATCAGCCCCAGCATTTT,CASSLTLGQGLGNQPQHF
TRBV4-3,NA,many,TRBJ2-2,TGCGCCAGCAGCCAACGGGGCCAAGGGCTAGAGGGTACCGGGGAGCTGTTTTTT,CASSQRGQGLEGTGELFF
TRBV6-1,NA,NA,TRBJ2-5,TGTGCCAGCAAGGATTGGTATGCCCTCGTTCAAGAGACCCAGTACTTC,CASKDWYALVQETQYF
TRBV12-3/TRBV12-4,NA,NA,TRBJ1-1,TGTGCCAGCACCCAGATCAGGAACACTGAAGCTTTCTTT,CASTQIRNTEAFF
TRBV10-3,NA,few,TRBJ1-3,TGTGCCATCAAGGCGACAGACTCTGGAAACACCATATATTTT,CAIKATDSGNTIYF
TRBV19,NA,NA,TRBJ1-1,TGTGCCAGTGGACGGGACACGAACACTGAAGCTTTCTTT,CASGRDTNTEAFF
TRBV7-8,NA,few,TRBJ1-3,TGTGCCAGCAGCTTAGCGCAACGTGGGGAGGTCAGCTCTGGAAACACCATATATTTT,CASSLAQRGEVSSGNTIYF
TRBV7-2,NA,few,TRBJ1-2,TGTGCCAGCAGCTTAGCGGCAGTCGGCCTTTATGGCTACACCTTC,CASSLAAVGLYGYTF
TRBV7-2,TRBD1,many,TRBJ2-5,TGTGCCAGCAGCCAGAATGACAGGGCCCAAGAGACCCAGTACTTC,CASSQNDRAQETQYF
TRBV6-1,TRBD1,few,TRBJ2-4,TGTGCCAGCGGAGGACAGGGGGGAGACAAAAACATTCAGTACTTC,CASGGQGGDKNIQYF
TRBV5-1,NA,many,TRBJ2-7,TGCGCCAGCAGCTTGGCCCGACAGGTCAACTACGAGCAGTACTTC,CASSLARQVNYEQYF
TRBV7-9,NA,many,TRBJ1-4,TGTGCCAGCAGCCGCGTAGTGGGACTCGAGAATGAAAAACTGTTTTTT,CASSRVVGLENEKLFF
TRBV28,TRBD1,many,TRBJ2-7,TGTGCCAGCACAATTGGGGACAGGGGGTTAGGCGAGCAGTACTTC,CASTIGDRGLGEQYF
TRBV21-1,NA,many,TRBJ2-2,TGTGCCAGCAGCAAATCCTACCGACAGGGGAACACCGGGGAGCTGTTTTTT,CASSKSYRQGNTGELFF
TRBV6-5,NA,NA,TRBJ2-3,TGTGCCAGCAGTTTAGAGAATCCACCTGGTACGCAGTATTTT,CASSLENPPGTQYF
TRBV11-1,NA,many,TRBJ2-5,TGTGCCAGCAGCCGACCAGGACAGAACCAAGAGACCCAGTACTTC,CASSRPGQNQETQYF
TRBV12-3/TRBV12-4,NA,many,TRBJ2-5,TGTGCCAGCAGTTCCTCAGAGACCCAGTACTTC,CASSSSETQYF
TRBV20-1,NA,few,TRBJ2-3,TGCAGTGCTATCCGAACGGACAAGGGCACAGATACGCAGTATTTT,CSAIRTDKGTDTQYF
TRBV6-4,NA,few,TRBJ2-3,TGTGCCAGCCAGCGAGCGGGCCTAAGCACAGATACGCAGTATTTT,CASQRAGLSTDTQYF
TRBV7-9,NA,many,TRBJ1-6,TGTGCCAGCAGATCCTTGGGGGATTCACCCCTCCACTTT,CASRSLGDSPLHF
TRBV14,NA,NA,TRBJ2-6,TGTGCCAGCAGCCATGGAGGCTCTGGGGCCAACGTCCTGACTTTC,CASSHGGSGANVLTF
TRBV25-1,NA,many,TRBJ2-1,TGTGCCAGCCGCCCCGGGGGGCCCTACAATGAGCAGTTCTTC,CASRPGGPYNEQFF
TRBV7-9,NA,few,TRBJ2-1,TGTGCCAGAGACAGAGACAATGAGCAGTTCTTC,CARDRDNEQFF
TRBV15,NA,NA,TRBJ2-7,TGTGCCACCAGCAGAGGGTCGGGCTCCTACGAGCAGTACTTC,CATSRGSGSYEQYF
TRBV7-2,NA,many,TRBJ1-5,TGTGCCAGCAGCCGAGGGCCAGATAGCAATCAGCCCCAGCATTTT,CASSRGPDSNQPQHF